Listed here are 10 T cell receptor beta chains from one sample, sequenced in a study of cytomegalovirus exposure and HLA in healthy donors (dated by TCRdb to between 2016 and 2019). Libraries were made using the immunoSEQ multiplex PCR assay. Held by TCRdb, this immuneACCESS table contains in-frame sequences only and omits some clones. Under half of the omission traces to an unresolved V gene where checked; the cause of the rest is unknown. For this sample the table gives 100,000 to 150,000 clones, of which about 91% were detected only once. Approximately 1.1% of the sample is taken by the ten largest. The sample comprised PBMCs. These receptors all come from a young woman in good health and CMV-seronegative.

The sample holds one count of this clone. This chain joins TRBV15 and TRBJ1-2; a possible D gene is TRBD1 (5 bases). The CDR3 runs 17 residues. V lost 2 bases, J lost 0 bases, and 16 bases lay in between. The V gene's germline CDR1 is LNHNV and CDR2 YYDKDF (reference sequence). The CDR3 here is CATSRTLTGVTNYGYTF. The CDR3 DNA sequence: TGTGCCACCAGCAGAACCTTGACGGGGGTGACTAACTATGGCTACACCTTC.

This clone was picked up a small number of times. V gene TRBV10-1 combines with J gene TRBJ2-1; no clear D gene. CDR3 size: 14 residues. V dropped 4 bases and J dropped 2 bases, with 9 bases sitting between them. From germline, CDR1 is WNHNN and CDR2 SYGVQD (reference sequence). The CDR3 DNA follows: TGCGCCAGCAGTGCGCTCGAGACCTACAATGAGCAGTTCTTC. Its protein product is CASSALETYNEQFF.

This clone was seen just once. The chain carries TRBV6-5 and TRBJ1-5; 8 bases match TRBD1. The junction had 10 bases not matched to a gene; V was cut back by 8 bases and J by 4 bases. The length of the CDR3 is 15 residues. Germline V gene data show CDR1 as MNHEY and CDR2 as SVGAGI. CDR3 sequence (DNA): TGTGCCAGCTGCAAGACAGGGGCTTTAAATCAGCCCCAGCATTTT. Translation gives CASCKTGALNQPQHF.

The chain recombines TRBV28 with TRBJ1-2; 7 bases are a match to TRBD1. The junction had 0 bases not matched to a gene; V was cut back by 6 bases and J by 5 bases. The CDR3 extends over 11 amino acids. Per the germline V gene, CDR1 is MDHEN and CDR2 is SYDVKM. This CDR3 is CASRGQYGYTF. For the CDR3, the DNA is TGTGCCAGCAGGGGACAGTATGGCTACACCTTC.

The J gene is TRBJ1-2, the V gene TRBV6-5, with D possibly being TRBD1 (6 bases). Trimming stripped 3 bases from V and 2 bases from J, with 13 bases between. The CDR3 is 15 residues long. The V gene's germline CDR1 is MNHEY and CDR2 SVGAGI. The CDR3 loop is CASSYLAGANYGYTF. CDR3 DNA: TGTGCCAGCAGTTATTTGGCAGGGGCGAACTATGGCTACACCTTC.

V usage is TRBV28 and J usage is TRBJ1-4, with D tentatively TRBD1 (5 bases). CDR3 length: 14 amino acids. CDR1 MDHEN and CDR2 SYDVKM come from the germline V gene. Trimming stripped 3 bases from V and 5 bases from J, with 10 bases between. CDR3 coding DNA: TGTGCCAGCAGTTTGGGGCAGCCGAATGAAAAACTGTTTTTT. Protein: CASSLGQPNEKLFF.

The chain has TRBV28 and TRBJ1-5, with 10 bases fitting TRBD1. CDR3 length: 15 amino acids. The trim removed 7 bases at V and 7 bases at J, leaving 10 bases unmatched. Per the germline V gene, CDR1 is MDHEN and CDR2 is SYDVKM. The CDR3 loop is CASTQVTGGTQPQHF. CDR3 DNA sequence: TGTGCCAGCACTCAAGTGACAGGGGGCACCCAGCCCCAGCATTTT.

V and J are TRBV9 and TRBJ1-2, with D unclear. CDR3 size: 11 residues. V shed 7 bases and J shed 7 bases, with 11 bases lying between them. CDR1 and CDR2 from the germline V gene are SGDLS and YYNGEE. The CDR3 DNA reads TGTGCCAGCCCTGTTAGCTGTGGCTACACCTTC. It yields the protein CASPVSCGYTF.

The chain recombines TRBV28 with TRBJ2-1; 16 nucleotides align to TRBD2. V gave up 2 bases and J gave up 5 bases; unmatched junction bases: 6. This CDR3 comprises 18 residues. CDR1 and CDR2 from the germline V gene are MDHEN and SYDVKM. The CDR3 region has the DNA TGTGCCAGCAGTTTAGACCCGGGACTAGCGGGAGGGGACAATGAGCAGTTCTTC. The encoded protein is CASSLDPGLAGGDNEQFF.

CDR3 region: CASIRWIWGEWQPQHF. In DNA form, the CDR3 reads TGTGCCAGCATCCGTTGGATATGGGGGGAGTGGCAGCCCCAGCATTTT. V is TRBV5-7 and J is TRBJ1-5; a possible D gene is TRBD1 (5 bases). TRBV5-7 is identified as an open reading frame with a role that is uncertain. The CDR3 has 16 residues. Between the trimmed V and J ends, which lost 6 bases and 7 bases, there was a span of 23 bases.